A selection of T cell receptor beta chains follows, all from one sample in a study of breast tumors, draining lymph nodes, adjacent tissues. One entry per CDR3 protein results from TCRdb running MiXCR on the multiplex PCR reads. The sample lists 100,000 to 150,000 distinct CDR3 sequences; just under 20% were seen once. Sequences were obtained from axillary lymph node tissue. The receptors derive from a female donor with breast cancer. Some clones in this sample may be carry-over from other donors' samples. CDR3s include the opening cysteine and the closing phenylalanine or tryptophan. Each record gives: V gene, clone size, J gene, D gene, CDR3 DNA, CDR3 protein. The D gene is left open where the match is weak. Clone size appears in some rows only: once, few, many, or a class for an expanded clone.

>TRBV6-1|many|TRBJ1-6|TRBD1
TGTGCCAGCAGAGACCGGGACAGAAATTCACCCCTCCACTTT
CASRDRDRNSPLHF
>TRBV6-1|many|TRBJ2-3|-
TGTGCCTGCTCCCCTGGGCAAAACACAGATACGCAGTATTTT
CACSPGQNTDTQYF
>TRBV2|many|TRBJ2-2|TRBD2
TGTGCCAGCAGTGTAGTTAGCGGGAGTGTCACCGGGGAGCTGTTTTTT
CASSVVSGSVTGELFF
>TRBV29-1|many|TRBJ2-2|-
TGCAGCGCTGGGTCATTAGGCGGGGAGCTGTTTTTT
CSAGSLGGELFF
>TRBV6-5|many|TRBJ2-1|-
TGTGCCAGCAGTTACAAGGGAAGTGGGTACAATGAGCAGTTCTTC
CASSYKGSGYNEQFF
>TRBV7-9|many|TRBJ2-1|-
TGTGCCAGCAGCTTACTGGGGATGGAGAATGAGCAGTTCTTC
CASSLLGMENEQFF
>TRBV2|many|TRBJ2-7|-
TGTGCCAGCAGCCTTTTGTACGAGCAGTACTTC
CASSLLYEQYF
>TRBV20-1|many|TRBJ2-7|TRBD1
TGCAGTGCTCCCGGGACAGGGATCTCCTACGAGCAGTACTTC
CSAPGTGISYEQYF
>TRBV6-5|-|TRBJ1-2|-
TGTGCCAGCAGTTACGGCCCGGACGGGGTTCGGAGTGGCTACACCTTC
CASSYGPDGVRSGYTF
>TRBV19|many|TRBJ1-5|TRBD1
TGTGCCAGTAGTATGCTAGGACAGGGGAATCAGCCCCAGCATTTT
CASSMLGQGNQPQHF
>TRBV20-1|many|TRBJ1-6|TRBD1
TGCAGTGCACAGACAGGGGTTCGGTCCTATAATTCACCCCTCCACTTT
CSAQTGVRSYNSPLHF
>TRBV14|many|TRBJ1-6|-
TGTGCCAGCAGCCACACCACCGTGGCACCCCTCCACTTT
CASSHTTVAPLHF
>TRBV7-2|-|TRBJ1-5|-
TGTGCCAGCAGCTTATACTTGGGAGCGGGCAATCAGCCCCAGCATTTT
CASSLYLGAGNQPQHF
>TRBV5-1|many|TRBJ1-2|-
TGCGCCAGCAGCTTGGCCACAGGGATAGACTATGGCTACACCTTC
CASSLATGIDYGYTF
>TRBV20-1|many|TRBJ2-3|TRBD2
TGCAGTGGGAGCCGGGGGGGAGGCACAGATACGCAGTATTTT
CSGSRGGGTDTQYF
>TRBV11-2|few|TRBJ2-1|TRBD2
TGTGCCAGCAGTCCTAGCGGGAGTGGGAGGGCCAATGAGCAGTTCTTC
CASSPSGSGRANEQFF
>TRBV20-1|many|TRBJ2-1|-
TGCAGTGCTATAACCCGACCGATTACCGACTCCTACAATGAGCAGTTCTTC
CSAITRPITDSYNEQFF
>TRBV19|few|TRBJ2-2|TRBD1
TGTGCCAGTAGTCCCCAGGGACAGGGAGGAGCCGGGGAGCTGTTTTTT
CASSPQGQGGAGELFF
>TRBV9|many|TRBJ2-1|-
TGTGCCAGCAGCGTAGAGATTAGGTCCTACAATGAGCAGTTCTTC
CASSVEIRSYNEQFF
>TRBV6-5|many|TRBJ2-7|-
TGTGCCAGCAGCAGACTAGGCGATCGCTCCTACGAGCAGTACTTC
CASSRLGDRSYEQYF
>TRBV5-6|many|TRBJ2-7|TRBD1
TGTGCCAGCAGCTCCCGACAGGGGGCCTACGAGCAGTACTTC
CASSSRQGAYEQYF
>TRBV3-1|many|TRBJ1-3|-
TGTGCCAGCAGCCCCGGGGGAAACACCATATATTTT
CASSPGGNTIYF
>TRBV29-1|many|TRBJ2-2|TRBD2
TGCAGCGCTGTGGGGACTAGCGGGGGCGGGCGGCCCGGGGAGCTGTTTTTT
CSAVGTSGGGRPGELFF
>TRBV9|many|TRBJ2-3|-
TGTGCCAGCAGCGGATCCTACAGCACAGATACGCAGTATTTT
CASSGSYSTDTQYF
>TRBV4-2|many|TRBJ2-7|-
TGTGCCAGCAGCCAAGAAGGCGGCCCCGGATACGAGCAGTACTTC
CASSQEGGPGYEQYF
>TRBV6-5|many|TRBJ1-2|-
TGTGCCAGCAGTTACGGCAGACATAACTATGGCTACACCTTC
CASSYGRHNYGYTF
>TRBV20-1|many|TRBJ2-7|TRBD2
TGCAGTGCTGTTGGACTAGCGGGTAGACCCTACGAGCAGTACTTC
CSAVGLAGRPYEQYF
>TRBV4-2|many|TRBJ2-7|-
TGTGCCAGCAGCCAAGATCCCCAGCTTGTGGTCAGCTCCTACGAGCAGTACTTC
CASSQDPQLVVSSYEQYF
>TRBV3-1|few|TRBJ2-2|-
TGTGCCAGCAGCCAAGGGCAGTACACCGGGGAGCTGTTTTTT
CASSQGQYTGELFF
>TRBV19|many|TRBJ2-6|-
TGTGCCAGTAGAGGCGGAGCCTCTGGGGCCAACGTCCTGACTTTC
CASRGGASGANVLTF
>TRBV20-1|many|TRBJ1-3|-
TGCAGTGCTAGGAAACGGGCGGCTGGAAACACCATATATTTT
CSARKRAAGNTIYF
>TRBV7-9|many|TRBJ2-3|TRBD2
TGTGCCAGCAGCCCGGGACTAGCGAGCACAGATACGCAGTATTTT
CASSPGLASTDTQYF
>TRBV30|-|TRBJ2-1|TRBD1
TGTGCCTGGAGTAGATCAGGGGGCATAAGGGGTAATGAGCAGTTCTTC
CAWSRSGGIRGNEQFF
>TRBV9|many|TRBJ2-5|-
TGTGCCAGCAGCGTAAGATTCCAAGAGACCCAGTACTTC
CASSVRFQETQYF
>TRBV7-3|many|TRBJ2-1|TRBD2
TGTGCCAGCAGCTTAATGCCCAGCGGGGGGGCCAATGAGCAGTTCTTC
CASSLMPSGGANEQFF
>TRBV5-8|many|TRBJ1-2|-
TGTGCCAGCAGGATGGGGGAGACGTATGGCTACACCTTC
CASRMGETYGYTF
>TRBV6-6|many|TRBJ2-3|-
TGTGCCAGCGGCCATAGCGATCGCACAGATACGCAGTATTTT
CASGHSDRTDTQYF
>TRBV20-1|many|TRBJ2-2|TRBD2
TGCAGTGCTAGAGAGGGACTAGCGGGACCGAACACCGGGGAGCTGTTTTTT
CSAREGLAGPNTGELFF
>TRBV7-9|many|TRBJ1-6|TRBD1
TGTGCCAGCAGCTTCGGGACAGGGAATAATTCACCCCTCCACTTT
CASSFGTGNNSPLHF
>TRBV11-2|many|TRBJ1-6|-
TGTGCCAGCAGCGGGAGCTCCTATAATTCACCCCTCCACTTT
CASSGSSYNSPLHF
>TRBV11-2|few|TRBJ2-2|TRBD2
TGTGCCAGCCGCCCTGGGAGGGCCTCCGGGGAGCTGTTTTTT
CASRPGRASGELFF
>TRBV9|few|TRBJ2-5|TRBD2
TGTGCCAGCAGCGTAGAAGGGTTAGCGGGGACCCAGTACTTC
CASSVEGLAGTQYF
>TRBV9|many|TRBJ2-5|-
TGTGCCAGCAGCGTAGGTCCGGATCAAGAGACCCAGTACTTC
CASSVGPDQETQYF
>TRBV7-8|many|TRBJ2-7|-
TGTGCCAGCAGCTTAGTTGGGGGGCGAGGATACGAGCAGTACTTC
CASSLVGGRGYEQYF
>TRBV5-1|many|TRBJ2-7|-
TGCGCCAGCAGCTTGACCAGGGGAAGCTCCTACGAGCAGTACTTC
CASSLTRGSSYEQYF
>TRBV4-1|many|TRBJ2-3|TRBD2
TGCGCCAGCAGCCAAGGACGAGCGGGGGGGCTAGGTACGCAGTATTTT
CASSQGRAGGLGTQYF
>TRBV24-1|many|TRBJ2-5|TRBD1
TGTGCCACCAGTGATCCTTCGGGACAGGGTGGAGAGACCCAGTACTTC
CATSDPSGQGGETQYF
>TRBV5-4|many|TRBJ1-2|TRBD1
TGTGCCAGCAGCTCACCTACCGCCCTCAGACAGGGGGAAAAGGGGGGCTACACCTTC
CASSSPTALRQGEKGGYTF
>TRBV7-9|-|TRBJ2-4|-
TGTGCCAGCAGCTTATTTGAACCAGCCAAAAACATTCAGTACTTC
CASSLFEPAKNIQYF
>TRBV6-5|many|TRBJ2-5|-
TGTGCCAGCAGTTACTCGAGTGCCCCAGAGACCCAGTACTTC
CASSYSSAPETQYF
>TRBV20-1|many|TRBJ2-1|TRBD2
TGCAGTGCTAGTCAGGCTAGCGGTAATGAGCAGTTCTTC
CSASQASGNEQFF
>TRBV9|many|TRBJ1-6|-
TGTGCCAGCACGGAGGGTTATTCGTATAATTCACCCCTCCACTTT
CASTEGYSYNSPLHF